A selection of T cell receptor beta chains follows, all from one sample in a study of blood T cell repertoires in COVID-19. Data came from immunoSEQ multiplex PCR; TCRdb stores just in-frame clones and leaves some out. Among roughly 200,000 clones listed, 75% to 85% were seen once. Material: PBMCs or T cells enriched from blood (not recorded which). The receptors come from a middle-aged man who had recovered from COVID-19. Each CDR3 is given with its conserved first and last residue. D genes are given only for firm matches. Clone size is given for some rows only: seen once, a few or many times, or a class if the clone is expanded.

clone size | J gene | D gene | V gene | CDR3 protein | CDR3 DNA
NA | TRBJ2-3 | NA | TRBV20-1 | CSARGGHTQYF | TGCAGTGCTAGGGGGGGGCATACGCAGTATTTT
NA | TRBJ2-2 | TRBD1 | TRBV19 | CASTPTGVTGELFF | TGTGCCAGTACCCCGACAGGGGTTACCGGGGAGCTGTTTTTT
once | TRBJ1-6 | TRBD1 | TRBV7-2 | CASSPYRGRDSPLHF | TGTGCCAGCAGTCCATACAGGGGGCGAGATTCACCCCTCCACTTT
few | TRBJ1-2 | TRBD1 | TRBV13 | CASSSRQGERGYTF | TGTGCCAGCAGCTCCAGACAGGGAGAACGTGGCTACACCTTC
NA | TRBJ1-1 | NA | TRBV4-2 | CASSPQGWDILQNTEAFF | TGTGCCAGCAGCCCGCAAGGTTGGGACATTTTACAGAACACTGAAGCTTTCTTT
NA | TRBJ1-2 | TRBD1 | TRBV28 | CASGSADRGFGYTF | TGTGCCAGCGGATCCGCCGACAGGGGGTTCGGCTACACCTTC
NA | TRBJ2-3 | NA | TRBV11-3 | CASSFSGSTDTQYF | TGTGCCAGCAGCTTTTCAGGGAGCACAGATACGCAGTATTTT
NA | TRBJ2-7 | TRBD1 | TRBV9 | CASSVQTGVYEQYF | TGTGCCAGCAGCGTACAAACAGGGGTGTACGAGCAGTACTTC
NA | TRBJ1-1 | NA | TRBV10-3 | CAISSSGSLNTEAFF | TGTGCCATCAGTTCCTCGGGATCGTTGAACACTGAAGCTTTCTTT
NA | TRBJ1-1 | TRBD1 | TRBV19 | CASSIAQGAETEAFF | TGTGCCAGTAGTATAGCACAGGGGGCTGAAACTGAAGCTTTCTTT
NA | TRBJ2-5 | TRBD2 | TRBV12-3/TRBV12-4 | CASGGGPQETQYF | TGTGCAAGCGGGGGGGGACCCCAAGAGACCCAGTACTTC
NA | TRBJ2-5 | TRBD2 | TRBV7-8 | CASSQQRDPYQETQYF | TGTGCCAGCAGCCAACAGCGGGATCCGTACCAAGAGACCCAGTACTTC
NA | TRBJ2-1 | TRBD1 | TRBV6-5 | CASKRQGVYLNEQFF | TGTGCCAGCAAGAGACAGGGTGTATACTTGAATGAGCAGTTCTTC
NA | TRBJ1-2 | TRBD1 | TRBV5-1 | CASSLEYRGVNYGYTF | TGCGCCAGCAGCTTGGAGTACAGGGGGGTAAACTATGGCTACACCTTC